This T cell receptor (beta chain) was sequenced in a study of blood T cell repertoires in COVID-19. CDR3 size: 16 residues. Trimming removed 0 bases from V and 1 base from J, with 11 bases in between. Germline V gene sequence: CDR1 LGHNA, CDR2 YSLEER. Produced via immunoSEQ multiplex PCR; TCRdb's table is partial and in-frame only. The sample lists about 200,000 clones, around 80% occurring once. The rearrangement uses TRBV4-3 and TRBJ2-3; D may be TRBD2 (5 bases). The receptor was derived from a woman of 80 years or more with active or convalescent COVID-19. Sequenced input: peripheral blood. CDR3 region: CASSQDLSGGTDTQYF. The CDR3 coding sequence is TGCGCCAGCAGCCAAGACTTAAGCGGAGGCACAGATACGCAGTATTTT.